This TCR beta chain originates from a study of T cells in Graves' hyperthyroidism and ophthalmopathy. RNA transcripts served as the template for amplifying TCR beta CDR3 regions. The HTBI set primed first-round TCR CDR3 RT-PCR. TCRdb analysed the multiplex PCR reads with MiXCR anew, one entry per CDR3 protein. The sample yields fewer than 750,000 distinct CDR3 sequences, roughly 14% seen once. The sample holds one count of this clonotype. A single base separates this from a much larger clone, so it may be a read error. Germline CDR1 reads MNHNS; CDR2 reads SASEGT. The CDR3 has 11 amino acids. This sequence originates from a woman in her forties with Graves' ophthalmopathy. What was sequenced was blood. The rearrangement joins TRBV6-1 to TRBJ2-7; D ambiguous. In DNA form, the CDR3 reads TGTGCCAGCAGTGACTTCTACAAGCAGTACTTC. Translated: CASSDFYKQYF.